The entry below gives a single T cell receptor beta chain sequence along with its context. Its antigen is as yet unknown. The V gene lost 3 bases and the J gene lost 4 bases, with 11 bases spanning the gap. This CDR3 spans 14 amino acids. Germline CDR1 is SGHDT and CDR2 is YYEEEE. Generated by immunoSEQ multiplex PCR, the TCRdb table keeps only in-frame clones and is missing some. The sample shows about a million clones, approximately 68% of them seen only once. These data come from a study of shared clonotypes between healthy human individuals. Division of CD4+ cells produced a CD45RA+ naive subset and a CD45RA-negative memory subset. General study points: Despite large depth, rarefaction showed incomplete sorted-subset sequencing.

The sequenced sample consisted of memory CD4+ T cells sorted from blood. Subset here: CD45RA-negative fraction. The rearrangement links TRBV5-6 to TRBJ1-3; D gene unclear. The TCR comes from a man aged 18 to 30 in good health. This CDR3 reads CASSSSSQGNTIYF. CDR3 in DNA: TGTGCCAGCAGCTCATCGTCTCAAGGAAACACCATATATTTT.